Listed below are T cell receptor beta chains from one sample, sequenced in a study of T cell clonotyping in hematopoietic cell transplantation. The protocol was immunoSEQ multiplex PCR, while the TCRdb copy is restricted to in-frame clones and leaves out a portion. Seen here are under 35,000 clones, about 70% observed once, and the top ten hold about 6.5%. The sample here was peripheral blood mononuclear cells, taken before stem cell transplant. The receptors shown here come from a man in his fifties with myelodysplastic syndrome. Some clones in this sample may be carry-over from other donors' samples. Each CDR3 is given with its conserved first and last residue. A D gene is named only where the DNA matches it firmly. Clone size is stated in some rows and not others, as once, few, many or a class when expanded.

j_gene,abundance,v_gene,d_gene,len,CDR3aa,CDR3nt
TRBJ2-5,NA,TRBV7-2,NA,13,CASSFQGGETQYF,TGTGCCAGCAGCTTCCAGGGGGGGGAGACCCAGTACTTC
TRBJ2-7,NA,TRBV6-6,TRBD2,12,CASGRVVYEQYF,TGTGCCAGCGGGAGGGTCGTATACGAGCAGTACTTC
TRBJ2-5,NA,TRBV5-6,NA,13,CASSLGPQETQYF,TGTGCCAGCAGCTTAGGACCTCAAGAGACCCAGTACTTC
TRBJ1-2,few,TRBV6-1,NA,11,CASSVLVPYTF,TGTGCCAGCAGTGTTTTGGTTCCCTACACCTTC
TRBJ2-7,NA,TRBV7-2,NA,14,CASSLSLSNYEQYF,TGTGCCAGCAGCTTATCGTTATCGAACTACGAGCAGTACTTC
TRBJ1-2,NA,TRBV28,TRBD1,15,CASSSSGQGRNGYTF,TGTGCCAGCAGTTCATCGGGACAGGGAAGGAATGGCTACACCTTC
TRBJ2-7,NA,TRBV4-2,TRBD2,16,CASTALLGASGYEQYF,TGTGCCAGCACCGCGCTTCTTGGGGCTAGCGGCTACGAGCAGTACTTC
TRBJ2-2,NA,TRBV11-3,NA,14,CASSPRGYTGELFF,TGTGCCAGCAGCCCTCGGGGGTACACCGGGGAGCTGTTTTTT
TRBJ2-5,NA,TRBV19,NA,14,CASRGGLYQETQYF,TGTGCCAGTAGGGGGGGACTGTACCAAGAGACCCAGTACTTC
TRBJ1-1,NA,TRBV6-5,NA,13,CASRPSMNTEAFF,TGTGCCAGCAGACCGTCGATGAACACTGAAGCTTTCTTT
TRBJ2-7,NA,TRBV5-4,NA,17,CASSLAGGGPSSYEQYF,TGTGCCAGCAGCTTGGCCGGGGGAGGCCCTAGCTCCTACGAGCAGTACTTC
TRBJ1-1,once,TRBV5-6,NA,16,CASSLVRAGRGTEAFF,TGTGCCAGCAGCTTGGTACGGGCAGGTCGGGGCACTGAAGCTTTCTTT
TRBJ1-1,few,TRBV4-3,NA,15,CASSQDSSGVTEAFF,TGCGCCAGCAGCCAAGATTCATCGGGGGTCACTGAAGCTTTCTTT
TRBJ1-6,NA,TRBV30,NA,14,CAWSGAVLNSPLHF,TGTGCCTGGAGTGGGGCCGTTTTAAATTCACCCCTCCACTTT
TRBJ1-5,NA,TRBV27,TRBD1,16,CASRRTGVGDNQPQHF,TGTGCCAGCAGAAGGACAGGGGTCGGCGACAATCAGCCCCAGCATTTT
TRBJ1-5,NA,TRBV7-2,NA,16,CASSSDSKFGNQPQHF,TGTGCCAGCAGCTCGGACAGCAAATTCGGAAATCAGCCCCAGCATTTT
TRBJ2-3,NA,TRBV30,NA,9,CAFSDTQYF,TGTGCCTTTTCAGATACGCAGTATTTT
TRBJ2-3,NA,TRBV30,NA,13,CAVSGTDTDTQYF,TGTGCCGTCAGCGGGACAGACACAGATACGCAGTATTTT
TRBJ2-5,once,TRBV19,NA,14,CASSMSGGKETQYF,TGTGCCAGTAGTATGAGTGGAGGGAAAGAGACCCAGTACTTC
TRBJ1-5,NA,TRBV30,NA,15,CAWSATGVGNQPQHF,TGTGCCTGGAGCGCGACAGGAGTCGGCAATCAGCCCCAGCATTTT
TRBJ2-2,NA,TRBV27,NA,12,CASSLNTGELFF,TGTGCCAGCAGTCTGAACACCGGGGAGCTGTTTTTT
TRBJ1-1,NA,TRBV28,TRBD1,14,CASSSGQGNTEAFF,TGTGCCAGCAGTTCGGGACAGGGGAACACTGAAGCTTTCTTT
TRBJ2-7,NA,TRBV28,NA,16,CASSFPLMRQSYEQYF,TGTGCCAGCAGTTTCCCCCTAATGCGACAGTCCTACGAGCAGTACTTC
TRBJ1-2,NA,TRBV6-5,TRBD1,13,CAAHRGLNYGYTF,TGTGCCGCGCACAGGGGGCTGAACTATGGCTACACCTTC
TRBJ1-2,few,TRBV20-1,NA,11,CSATGNYGYTF,TGCAGTGCTACTGGGAACTATGGCTACACCTTC
TRBJ1-1,few,TRBV6-5,NA,13,CASSYRANTEAFF,TGTGCCAGCAGTTACAGGGCGAACACTGAAGCTTTCTTT
TRBJ1-1,NA,TRBV11-2,NA,15,CASTLGGGARTEAFF,TGTGCCAGCACCCTAGGTGGCGGGGCCAGGACTGAAGCTTTCTTT
TRBJ2-4,NA,TRBV7-2,NA,11,CASSSQNIQYF,TGTGCCAGCAGCTCCCAAAACATTCAGTACTTC
TRBJ2-5,few,TRBV19,NA,15,CASSTSSREPETQYF,TGTGCCAGTAGTACTTCTTCCAGGGAACCAGAGACCCAGTACTTC
TRBJ2-3,NA,TRBV9,NA,15,CASSVALSSTDTQYF,TGTGCCAGCAGCGTAGCGTTGTCTAGCACAGATACGCAGTATTTT
TRBJ2-3,NA,TRBV30,NA,14,CAWSVKPDTDTQYF,TGTGCCTGGAGTGTAAAGCCGGACACAGATACGCAGTATTTT
TRBJ1-5,once,TRBV27,NA,13,CASSWSTGQPQHF,TGTGCCAGCAGTTGGTCAACGGGACAGCCCCAGCATTTT
TRBJ2-1,few,TRBV30,NA,15,CAWSPESHSYNEQFF,TGTGCCTGGAGCCCTGAGAGCCACTCCTACAATGAGCAGTTCTTC
TRBJ2-4,NA,TRBV30,NA,15,CAWSQAVLAKNIQYF,TGTGCCTGGAGCCAAGCTGTGTTAGCCAAAAACATTCAGTACTTC
TRBJ1-2,NA,TRBV30,NA,12,CAWSGQNYGYTF,TGTGCCTGGAGTGGACAGAACTATGGCTACACCTTC
TRBJ2-7,NA,TRBV28,TRBD1,14,CASRKRGQPYEQYF,TGTGCCAGCAGAAAACGGGGACAGCCTTACGAGCAGTACTTC
TRBJ1-2,NA,TRBV25-1,NA,14,CASSDLAENYGYTF,TGTGCCAGCAGTGATCTAGCAGAAAACTATGGCTACACCTTC
TRBJ2-2,NA,TRBV29-1,TRBD1,13,CSAQGMHTGELFF,TGCAGCGCACAGGGGATGCACACCGGGGAGCTGTTTTTT
TRBJ2-3,NA,TRBV30,NA,14,CAGPLEGATDTQYF,TGTGCCGGACCTTTAGAGGGAGCGACAGATACGCAGTATTTT
TRBJ2-1,NA,TRBV6-4,TRBD2,13,CASSPSGVYEQFF,TGTGCCAGCTCACCTAGCGGGGTCTATGAGCAGTTCTTC
TRBJ1-5,few,TRBV6-5,NA,14,CASSYGAGSQPQHF,TGTGCCAGCAGTTACGGAGCAGGGTCCCAGCCCCAGCATTTT